The clone carrying this T cell receptor (beta chain) was seen ten or more times. Its target is not known. The sample originates from a study of beta chain features in type 1 diabetes. The CDR3 has 18 amino acids. V gave up 4 bases and J gave up 0 bases; unmatched junction bases: 10. Germline assignment: CDR1 SEHNR and CDR2 FQNEAQ (reference sequence). Expressed TCRB transcripts were sequenced because the isolated RNA had all been reverse transcribed beforehand. An average about 3.6 million reads came from naive, central memory and regulatory T cell samples. Method: immunoSEQ multiplex PCR; TCRdb's copy keeps in-frame clones and lacks some. The profile shows 150,000 to 180,000 clones, approximately 8.1% of them singletons. Whole-study findings and limits: Relative to healthy donors, patients appeared to have naive, central memory and Treg TCRB repertoires that were more similar.

The source is a man aged 18-30 years in good health. The J gene is TRBJ2-3, the V gene TRBV7-9; 10 bases line up with TRBD2. What was sequenced was central memory CD4+ T cells from blood. CDR3 in amino acids: CASSYGLAAVSSTDTQYF. The DNA of the CDR3 is TGTGCCAGCAGCTATGGACTAGCGGCCGTTTCTAGCACAGATACGCAGTATTTT.